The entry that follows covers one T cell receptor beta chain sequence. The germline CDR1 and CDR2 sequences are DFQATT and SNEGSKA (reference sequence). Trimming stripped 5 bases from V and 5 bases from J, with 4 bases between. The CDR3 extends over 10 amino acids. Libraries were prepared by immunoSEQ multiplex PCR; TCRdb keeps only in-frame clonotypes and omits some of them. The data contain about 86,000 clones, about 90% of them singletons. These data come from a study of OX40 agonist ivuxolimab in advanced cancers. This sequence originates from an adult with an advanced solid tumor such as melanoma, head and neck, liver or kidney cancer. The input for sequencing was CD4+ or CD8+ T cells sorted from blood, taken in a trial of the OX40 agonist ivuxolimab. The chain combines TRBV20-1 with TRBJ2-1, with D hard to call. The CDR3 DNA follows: TGCAGTGCTCTAAACAATGAGCAGTTCTTC. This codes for CSALNNEQFF.